These T cell receptor beta chains were read from a single sample in a study of blood T cell repertoires in COVID-19. Repertoires were generated with immunoSEQ multiplex PCR, while TCRdb's copy carries only in-frame clones and drops some. Among under 350,000 clones listed, 65% to 90% were seen once. The sequenced sample consisted of PBMCs or T cells enriched from blood (not recorded which). Receptors originate from a woman in her thirties or forties with acute COVID-19. The CDR3 runs from the conserved cysteine through the conserved F or W. The order of the fields is clone size, J gene, V gene, D gene, CDR3 protein, CDR3 DNA. A D gene is named only where the DNA matches it firmly. Size is omitted from some rows. Given values are once, few, many or a class for expanded clones.

abundance: -
j_gene: TRBJ1-5
v_gene: TRBV4-3
d_gene: -
CDR3aa: CASSYQGTNQPQHF
CDR3nt: TGCGCCAGCAGCTACCAGGGAACCAATCAGCCCCAGCATTTT

abundance: -
j_gene: TRBJ2-2
v_gene: TRBV27
d_gene: -
CDR3aa: CASSLYGDTGELFF
CDR3nt: TGTGCCAGCAGTTTATACGGGGACACCGGGGAGCTGTTTTTT

abundance: -
j_gene: TRBJ1-4
v_gene: TRBV27
d_gene: -
CDR3aa: CASSLWGTAYRRNEKLFF
CDR3nt: TGTGCCAGCAGTTTATGGGGGACTGCGTATCGGAGGAATGAAAAACTGTTTTTT

abundance: -
j_gene: TRBJ2-1
v_gene: TRBV28
d_gene: -
CDR3aa: CASSSGLKIEFF
CDR3nt: TGTGCCAGCAGTTCCGGACTCAAAATCGAGTTCTTC

abundance: -
j_gene: TRBJ2-1
v_gene: TRBV5-1
d_gene: -
CDR3aa: CASSLDRNSYNEQFF
CDR3nt: TGCGCCAGCAGCTTGGACAGAAACTCCTACAATGAGCAGTTCTTC

abundance: -
j_gene: TRBJ1-5
v_gene: TRBV5-5
d_gene: TRBD1
CDR3aa: CASSYGTGDQPQHF
CDR3nt: TGTGCCAGCAGCTACGGGACAGGTGATCAGCCCCAGCATTTT

abundance: -
j_gene: TRBJ1-5
v_gene: TRBV28
d_gene: TRBD1
CDR3aa: CASSPPGQGHQPQHF
CDR3nt: TGTGCCAGCAGTCCACCGGGACAGGGACACCAGCCCCAGCATTTT

abundance: -
j_gene: TRBJ1-1
v_gene: TRBV3-1/TRBV3-2
d_gene: -
CDR3aa: CASSHLQGNTEAFF
CDR3nt: TGTGCCAGCAGCCACCTGCAGGGGAACACTGAAGCTTTCTTT

abundance: -
j_gene: TRBJ1-3
v_gene: TRBV4-1
d_gene: TRBD1
CDR3aa: CASSQTPGQGPGNTIYF
CDR3nt: TGCGCCAGCAGCCAGACCCCGGGACAGGGGCCTGGAAACACCATATATTTT

abundance: -
j_gene: TRBJ2-3
v_gene: TRBV5-6
d_gene: TRBD1
CDR3aa: CASSPIGAGGSADTQYF
CDR3nt: TGTGCCAGCAGCCCCATAGGTGCAGGGGGTTCGGCAGATACGCAGTATTTT

abundance: -
j_gene: TRBJ2-1
v_gene: TRBV6-5
d_gene: TRBD2
CDR3aa: CASRTSGYNEQFF
CDR3nt: TGTGCCAGTAGGACTAGCGGCTACAATGAGCAGTTCTTC

abundance: once
j_gene: TRBJ2-6
v_gene: TRBV2
d_gene: TRBD1
CDR3aa: CASKGTGGYSGANVLTF
CDR3nt: TGTGCCAGCAAGGGGACAGGGGGCTACTCTGGGGCCAACGTCCTGACTTTC

abundance: -
j_gene: TRBJ1-2
v_gene: TRBV28
d_gene: -
CDR3aa: CASSLSGDYGYTF
CDR3nt: TGTGCCAGCAGTTTGTCAGGGGACTATGGCTACACCTTC

abundance: -
j_gene: TRBJ2-7
v_gene: TRBV10-3
d_gene: TRBD1
CDR3aa: CAISGGQGLYEQYF
CDR3nt: TGTGCCATCAGTGGCGGACAGGGATTATACGAGCAGTACTTC

abundance: -
j_gene: TRBJ2-7
v_gene: TRBV7-2
d_gene: TRBD2
CDR3aa: CASSSTGGGEQYF
CDR3nt: TGTGCCAGCAGCTCAACCGGGGGGGGTGAGCAGTACTTC

abundance: -
j_gene: TRBJ1-2
v_gene: TRBV5-6
d_gene: TRBD1
CDR3aa: CASSLRFRDRGRHDYGYTF
CDR3nt: TGTGCCAGCAGCCTCCGATTCCGGGACAGGGGGCGTCATGACTATGGCTACACCTTC

abundance: -
j_gene: TRBJ1-2
v_gene: TRBV28
d_gene: -
CDR3aa: CASSSPSSGFYGYTF
CDR3nt: TGTGCCAGCAGTTCACCATCCTCAGGATTCTATGGCTACACCTTC

abundance: -
j_gene: TRBJ2-7
v_gene: TRBV19
d_gene: -
CDR3aa: CASSQGSPYEQYF
CDR3nt: TGTGCCAGTAGCCAGGGTTCTCCCTACGAGCAGTACTTC

abundance: -
j_gene: TRBJ2-2
v_gene: TRBV29-1
d_gene: -
CDR3aa: CSVLPYGASGELFF
CDR3nt: TGCAGCGTTCTGCCCTATGGGGCATCCGGGGAGCTGTTTTTT

abundance: -
j_gene: TRBJ1-2
v_gene: TRBV4-3
d_gene: TRBD1
CDR3aa: CASSQEVRTGARYGYTF
CDR3nt: TGCGCCAGCAGCCAAGAGGTTAGGACAGGGGCCCGCTATGGCTACACCTTC

abundance: -
j_gene: TRBJ2-1
v_gene: TRBV7-2
d_gene: -
CDR3aa: CASSTSGLGLNEQFF
CDR3nt: TGTGCCAGCAGCACATCAGGGTTGGGGCTCAATGAGCAGTTCTTC